A selection of T cell receptor beta chains follows, all from one sample in a study of cytotoxic CD8 clonotypes in ibrutinib-treated CLL. The table came from immunoSEQ multiplex PCR; TCRdb's copy has only in-frame clones and leaves some out. This table holds some 350,000 clones, roughly 71% found once. This sample comprised PBMCs, obtained after 36 months of ibrutinib treatment. These receptors all come from a human donor with chronic lymphocytic leukemia. Each CDR3 is given with its conserved first and last residue. A D gene is named only where the DNA matches it firmly. Rows give clone size only sometimes, using once, few, many, or a class for an expanded clone.

d_call | clone_size | j_call | v_call | cdr3_nt | cdr3_aa
TRBD2 | few | TRBJ2-5 | TRBV5-1 | TGCGCCAGCAGCACCCTAGCGGGGGGCCGCCAAGAGACCCAGTACTTC | CASSTLAGGRQETQYF
- | - | TRBJ1-4 | TRBV6-4 | TGTGCCAGCCTAGGCAGGGTCCCCAAAAAACTGTTTTTT | CASLGRVPKKLFF
- | - | TRBJ2-1 | TRBV15 | TGTGCCACCAGCAGAGACGTTTTTGATGAGCAGTTCTTC | CATSRDVFDEQFF
- | - | TRBJ2-7 | TRBV5-4 | TGTGCCAGCAGCTTGATAGGGAGTGAGTACGAGCAGTACTTC | CASSLIGSEYEQYF
- | few | TRBJ2-7 | TRBV18 | TGTGCCAGCTCACCCGGGACCTCACTTCTGTACTTC | CASSPGTSLLYF
- | - | TRBJ2-3 | TRBV6-5 | TGTGCCACAAAACCAGGGGCGAACACAGATACGCAGTATTTT | CATKPGANTDTQYF
TRBD2 | - | TRBJ2-1 | TRBV6-6 | TGTGCCAGCAGTTACCGTCTAGCGGGGGGACAGAATGAGCAGTTCTTC | CASSYRLAGGQNEQFF
- | - | TRBJ2-3 | TRBV5-1 | TGCGCCAGCAGCCCGGGCGGGGGCGCAGGTTTCGCAGATACGCAGTATTTT | CASSPGGGAGFADTQYF
- | - | TRBJ2-7 | TRBV2 | TGTGCCAGCAGGGCAGGCCCCTACGAGCAGTACTTC | CASRAGPYEQYF
TRBD2 | - | TRBJ2-1 | TRBV5-1 | TGCGCCAGCAGCTTCGGAGTTAGCGGGGGGCAAAACAATGAGCAGTTCTTC | CASSFGVSGGQNNEQFF
- | few | TRBJ1-2 | TRBV28 | TGTGCCAGCAGTTTAGCTGGCCAGCTCTATGGCTACACCTTC | CASSLAGQLYGYTF
- | - | TRBJ2-7 | TRBV9 | TGTGCCAGCAGCGCCACAGGGACTACCTCAGGGCAGTACTTC | CASSATGTTSGQYF
- | - | TRBJ2-1 | TRBV7-9 | TGTGCCAGCAGCTTAAGGCTCGGCACCAATAGTGTCAATGAGCAGTTCTTC | CASSLRLGTNSVNEQFF
- | - | TRBJ2-5 | TRBV4-1 | TGCGCCAGCAGATCGCTAAGGGCTGCGGAGACCCAGTACTTC | CASRSLRAAETQYF
- | - | TRBJ1-5 | TRBV30 | TGTGCCTGGAGTGTACCAAACAAACCGAGCAATCAGCCCCAGCATTTT | CAWSVPNKPSNQPQHF
- | - | TRBJ2-7 | TRBV5-1 | TGCGCCAGCAGCTTAGGCAGGAATTCCTACGAGCAGTACTTC | CASSLGRNSYEQYF
- | few | TRBJ2-2 | TRBV5-1 | TGCGCCAGCAATCGGGAGTTTCGCACCGGGGAGCTGTTTTTT | CASNREFRTGELFF
TRBD1 | few | TRBJ2-7 | TRBV2 | TGTGCCAGCAGTCCGATTTGGACAGGAACCTACGAGCAGTACTTC | CASSPIWTGTYEQYF
- | - | TRBJ2-1 | TRBV27 | TGTGCCAGCAGGACCAACAATGAGCAGTTCTTC | CASRTNNEQFF
TRBD1 | - | TRBJ1-5 | TRBV7-6 | TGTGCCAGCAGCTTATCTACAGGGGCTCAGCCCCAGCATTTT | CASSLSTGAQPQHF